The rows below give T cell receptor beta chains drawn from one sample of a study of control samples from healthy donors and cancer patients. Clones were sequenced by immunoSEQ multiplex PCR, and TCRdb holds only the in-frame ones, with some missing. The repertoire holds 150,000 to 160,000 clones, with about 93% as singletons. The specimen sequenced was blood. Receptors originate from a man aged 50-59 years in good health. Each CDR3 is given without its conserved first and last residue.

J,V,CDR3
TRBJ2-1,TRBV19,ASSILQGVTYNEQF
TRBJ1-5,TRBV27,ASSPRMGQYSNQPQH
TRBJ2-7,TRBV11-2,ASSVGFSTYEQY
TRBJ2-5,TRBV11-2,ASRTNSGSGETQY
TRBJ1-1,TRBV2,ASREWQGASTEAF
TRBJ2-1,TRBV7-3,ASSLIQGINEQF
TRBJ2-2,TRBV14,ASSHIGLAGYTGELF
TRBJ2-7,TRBV3-1/TRBV3-2,ASSRTSGSIHEQY
TRBJ2-1,TRBV5-1,ASSPAGLVYNEQF
TRBJ2-7,TRBV5-1,ASSPSSSSYEQY
TRBJ1-1,TRBV7-9,ASSWTPTGGTEAF
TRBJ1-2,TRBV7-9,ASSLDPNYGYT
TRBJ1-4,TRBV6-5,ASSYRGTGNEKLF
TRBJ2-1,TRBV4-2,ASSQAALAGGYNEQF
TRBJ2-7,TRBV28,ASSRTSGSRDEQY
TRBJ2-2,TRBV7-2,ASSFGYSGSGELF
TRBJ2-1,TRBV19,ASSIGTRWNNEQF
TRBJ2-3,TRBV4-1,ASSQNSGKTDTQY
TRBJ2-7,TRBV28,ASSLFGAPPYEQY
TRBJ1-1,TRBV7-3,ASSLTLNTEAF
TRBJ1-2,TRBV7-9,ASSSGTALSYT
TRBJ1-2,TRBV5-4,ASSLDRNNYGYT
TRBJ2-7,TRBV12-3/TRBV12-4,ASSFLYEQY
TRBJ1-1,TRBV28,ASSKDPGTGTTEAF
TRBJ2-1,TRBV24-1,ATSDSLAGVQGEQF
TRBJ2-3,TRBV7-9,ASSLQSTGTDTQY
TRBJ1-2,TRBV5-1,ASSLDGERSYT
TRBJ2-4,TRBV19,ASSIAPGQGAKNIQY
TRBJ2-3,TRBV7-9,ASSLVVLEQDTQY
TRBJ1-1,TRBV7-9,ASSLKSVSTEAF
TRBJ2-2,TRBV9,ASSVASPKNTGELF
TRBJ1-4,TRBV25-1,ASSERGGHEKLF
TRBJ2-1,TRBV9,ASSLGTIFGEQF
TRBJ1-2,TRBV10-3,AISDTRQHYT
TRBJ1-1,TRBV7-8,ASSLDRNTEAF
TRBJ1-2,TRBV2,ASSPGALYGYT
TRBJ1-3,TRBV28,ASSRTGQPSGNTIY
TRBJ2-1,TRBV18,ASSPSLINEQF
TRBJ2-7,TRBV5-6,ASSGNRDREQY
TRBJ2-3,TRBV7-9,ASSFRGSDTQY
TRBJ1-1,TRBV7-9,ASSLAGRNTEAF
TRBJ2-5,TRBV29-1,SVDVAGGDETQY
TRBJ1-1,TRBV10-3,AIKMTGSAEAF
TRBJ1-2,TRBV29-1,SVFEQGSLNYGYT
TRBJ2-7,TRBV14,ASSQGGTPNYEQY
TRBJ1-2,TRBV28,ASSISNYGYT
TRBJ2-4,TRBV2,ASSVGAGLAKNIQY
TRBJ2-7,TRBV6-6,ASSYLQARSTYEQY